Given below is one TCR beta chain in context. The data belong to a study of control samples from healthy donors and cancer patients. Sequencing was performed with immunoSEQ multiplex PCR; in TCRdb, only in-frame clones are kept and a portion is missing. The sample yields 140,000 or so clones, under 90% seen once. Per the germline V gene, CDR1 is LNHDA and CDR2 is SQIVND (reference sequence). Unmatched junction bases numbered 9, after V lost 7 bases and J lost 4 bases. The CDR3 has 15 amino acids. The chain has TRBV19 and TRBJ2-2; 7 nucleotides align to TRBD1. This receptor was taken from a man younger than 40 in good health. The sample taken for sequencing was blood. The CDR3 DNA reads TGTGCCAGTACCCAGAAGACAGGGTTCACCGGGGAGCTGTTTTTT. Translating it yields CASTQKTGFTGELFF.